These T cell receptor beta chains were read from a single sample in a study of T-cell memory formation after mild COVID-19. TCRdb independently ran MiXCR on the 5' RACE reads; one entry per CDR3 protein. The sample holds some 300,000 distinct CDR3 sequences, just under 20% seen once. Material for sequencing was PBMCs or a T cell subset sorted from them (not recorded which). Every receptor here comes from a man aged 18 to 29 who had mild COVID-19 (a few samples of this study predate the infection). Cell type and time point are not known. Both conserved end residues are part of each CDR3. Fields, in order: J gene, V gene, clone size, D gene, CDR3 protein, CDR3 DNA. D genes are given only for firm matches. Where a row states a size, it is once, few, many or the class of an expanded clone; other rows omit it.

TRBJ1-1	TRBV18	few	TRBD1	CASSRDSAVGNTEAFF	TGTGCCAGCTCACGGGACAGCGCCGTTGGGAACACTGAAGCTTTCTTT
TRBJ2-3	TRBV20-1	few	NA	CSARNRGPSTDTQYF	TGCAGTGCTAGAAATCGGGGGCCTAGCACAGATACGCAGTATTTT
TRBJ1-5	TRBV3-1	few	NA	CASSQDSQPQHF	TGTGCCAGCAGCCAAGATTCCCAGCCCCAGCATTTT
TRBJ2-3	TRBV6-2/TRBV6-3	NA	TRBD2	CASGLAGGDTQYF	TGTGCCAGCGGACTAGCGGGGGGAGATACGCAGTATTTT
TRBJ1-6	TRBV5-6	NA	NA	CASSHQTRSPLHF	TGTGCCAGCAGCCACCAGACCCGTTCACCCCTCCACTTT
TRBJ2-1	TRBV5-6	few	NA	CASSLFLANEQFF	TGTGCCAGCAGCTTGTTTCTGGCAAACGAGCAGTTCTTC
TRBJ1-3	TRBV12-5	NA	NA	CASGLVLGPPGKTGNTIYF	TGTGCTAGTGGTTTGGTACTTGGCCCCCCGGGGAAGACTGGAAACACCATATATTTT
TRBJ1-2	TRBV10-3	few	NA	CAARGGVGGYTF	TGTGCCGCCCGAGGCGGAGTTGGTGGCTACACCTTC
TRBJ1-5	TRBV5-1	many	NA	CASSFDSNQPQHF	TGTGCCAGCAGCTTTGATTCAAATCAGCCCCAGCATTTT
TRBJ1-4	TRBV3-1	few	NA	CASSQDLAEKLFF	TGTGCCAGCAGCCAAGATCTGGCCGAAAAACTGTTTTTT
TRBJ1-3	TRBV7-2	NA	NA	CASSLEQLAGNTIYF	TGTGCCAGCAGCTTAGAACAGCTCGCTGGAAACACCATATATTTT
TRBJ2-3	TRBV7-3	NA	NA	CASSPGEEDTQYF	TGTGCCAGCAGCCCCGGGGAAGAAGATACGCAGTATTTT
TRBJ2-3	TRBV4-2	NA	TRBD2	CASSQAGGGRGDTQYF	TGTGCCAGCAGCCAAGCGGGCGGGGGAAGGGGAGATACGCAGTATTTT
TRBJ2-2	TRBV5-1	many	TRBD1	CASTGTENTGELFF	TGCGCCAGTACCGGGACAGAGAACACCGGGGAGCTGTTTTTT
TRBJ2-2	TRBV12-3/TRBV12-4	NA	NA	CASSQNGGGITGELFF	TGTGCCAGCAGCCAAAACGGGGGCGGAATCACCGGGGAGCTGTTTTTT
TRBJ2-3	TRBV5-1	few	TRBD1	CASSRTGGAGDTQYF	TGCGCCAGCAGCCGGACAGGGGGCGCTGGAGATACGCAGTATTTT
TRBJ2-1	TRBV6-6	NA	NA	CASSPNYDEQFF	TGTGCCAGCAGTCCAAACTACGATGAGCAGTTCTTC
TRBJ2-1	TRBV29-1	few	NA	CSGGPYNEQFF	TGCAGCGGTGGACCGTACAATGAGCAGTTCTTC
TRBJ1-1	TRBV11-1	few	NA	CASSLRDVRTEAFF	TGTGCCAGCAGCTTACGGGACGTTAGGACTGAAGCTTTCTTT
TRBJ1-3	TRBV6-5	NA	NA	CASSPGTASGNTIYF	TGTGCCAGCAGCCCCGGGACTGCCTCTGGAAACACCATATATTTT
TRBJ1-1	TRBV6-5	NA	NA	CASSYRANTEAFF	TGTGCCAGCAGTTACCGGGCAAACACTGAAGCTTTCTTT
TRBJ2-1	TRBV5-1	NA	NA	CASSYGSSYNEQFF	TGCGCCAGCAGCTACGGGAGCTCCTACAATGAGCAGTTCTTC